This entry describes one TCR beta chain. Its antigen is as yet unknown. TCRdb called the 5' RACE reads again in MiXCR, with one record for every CDR3 protein. The sample holds roughly 110,000 distinct CDR3 sequences, around 15% seen once. This CDR3 has 15 residues. Trimming cost V 6 bases and J 0 bases, with 12 bases left between them. Per germline, CDR1 MGHRA and CDR2 YSYEKL. The source of the sample is a study of T-cell memory formation after mild COVID-19. General study points: Chiefly within CM and EM were the contracting CD4+ clones; CD8+ ones were within EMRA.

Sequenced sample: PBMCs or a T cell subset sorted from them (not recorded which). The J gene is TRBJ1-3, the V gene TRBV4-1; D not certain. This TCR was recovered from a man between 18 and 29 years old who had mild COVID-19 (a few samples of this study predate the infection). Cell type and time point are not known. The CDR3 here is CASRYGRSSGNTIYF. As DNA, the CDR3 is TGCGCCAGCAGATACGGACGCAGCTCTGGAAACACCATATATTTT.